A single sample gave rise to the 17 T cell receptor beta chains below, sequenced in a study of T-cell reconstitution after alpha-beta-depleted transplantation in children listed by TCRdb under 2016. The treatment or condition label of this sample denotes: allogeneic hematopoietic cell transplantation with graft depleted of TCRalphabeta T cells and CD19 B cells. The method behind the library was PCR. Sequencing instrument: Illumina HiSeq 2500. To normalize quantification of the TCRbeta repertoire, the TCR libraries were built with molecular barcoding that relied on unique molecular identifiers. In-frame beta chains were kept once TCRdb had trimmed the public reads at Q25 with fastp and called clones with MiXCR. Each CDR3 protein gets just one entry, which takes the most common genes and DNA from the rows behind it. The sample yields almost 600,000 distinct CDR3 sequences; approximately 30% were counted once. The biggest ten clones account for 35% to 40% of the sample.

This sample comprised PBMCs, obtained before TCRalphabeta/CD19-depleted stem cell transplant. The receptors were sampled from a boy under two years old with Wiskott-Aldrich syndrome, due to receive a stem cell transplant.

The V gene is TRBV9, the J gene TRBJ2-7; 10 bases match TRBD1. Per germline, CDR1 SGDLS and CDR2 YYNGEE. V shed 4 bases and J 7 bases; nucleotides not matched to a gene: 8. This CDR3 contains 14 residues. This CDR3 reads CASSTGQGIGEQYF. DNA for the CDR3: TGTGCCAGCAGCACGGGACAGGGGATAGGAGAGCAGTACTTC.

In this sample, this clonotype turned up a few times. The V call is TRBV2, the J call TRBJ2-1; TRBD2 matches at 11 bases. CDR3 size: 13 residues. The J segment lost 9 bases and the V segment lost 5 bases, leaving 3 bases of the junction unmatched. Germline V gene data show CDR1 as SNHLY and CDR2 as FYNNEI. The CDR3 bases are TGTGCCAGCAGTCAGCTAGCGGGAGGTGAGCAGTTCTTC. Residues: CASSQLAGGEQFF. Full variable domain (remainder filled in from reference TRBV2 and TRBJ2-1): EPEVTQTPSHQVTQMGQEVILRCVPISNHLYFYWYRQILGQKVEFLVSFYNNEISEKSEIFDDQFSVERPDGSNFTLKIRSTKLEDSAMYFCASSQLAGGEQFFGPGTRLTVL.

The chain recombines TRBV6-1 with TRBJ1-5; D is undetermined. V was cut by 3 bases and J by 7 bases, with 13 bases left in between. The CDR3 runs to 14 residues. Germline loops: CDR1 MNHNS, CDR2 SASEGT. The CDR3 nucleotides are TGTGCCAGCAGTGAGTTAAGGTCCGTCCAGCCCCAGCATTTT. Translation gives CASSELRSVQPQHF.

V gene TRBV3-1 combines with J gene TRBJ2-3; possible D gene TRBD2, 6 bases. V dropped 3 bases and J dropped 2 bases, with 12 bases sitting between them. CDR3 length: 15 amino acids. Germline values: CDR1 LGHDT, CDR2 YNNKEL (reference sequence). The CDR3 nucleotides read TGTGCCAGCAGCCAGATAGCGGAAGCCACAGATACGCAGTATTTT. Translating gives CASSQIAEATDTQYF.

The chain uses TRBV20-1 and TRBJ2-7; a possible D gene is TRBD1 (5 bases). The CDR3 contains 14 residues. CDR1 is DFQATT and CDR2 is SNEGSKA in the germline V gene (reference sequence). V dropped 3 bases and J dropped 5 bases, with 17 bases sitting between them. The CDR3 nucleotides read TGCAGTGCTAGTACCGCCACAGGTGCCAACGAGCAGTACTTC. As protein: CSASTATGANEQYF.

The rearrangement uses TRBV5-1 and TRBJ1-1; TRBD1 matches at 9 bases. V was clipped by 3 bases and J by 4 bases; unmatched bases: 7. CDR3 length: 15 residues. Germline CDR1 SGHRS, CDR2 YFSETQ. The CDR3 nucleotides read TGCGCCAGCAGCTCACGACAGGGGGGGATCACTGAAGCTTTCTTT. Protein product: CASSSRQGGITEAFF.

The CDR3 coding sequence is TGCGCCGGATCTGGGACAGAAAGCACAGATACGCAGTATTTT. Its protein is CAGSGTESTDTQYF. The rearrangement links TRBV4-1 to TRBJ2-3; TRBD1 matches at 7 bases. Germline lookup yields CDR1 MGHRA and CDR2 YSYEKL. Trimming cost V 11 bases and J 0 bases; bases outside gene matches: 8. The CDR3 is 14 residues long.

This clonotype was detected only once. This chain connects TRBV20-1 to TRBJ2-3, with D possibly being TRBD1 or TRBD2 (6 bases each). The germline gives CDR1 DFQATT, CDR2 SNEGSKA (reference sequence). The CDR3 runs to 13 residues. Trimming cost V 1 base and J 4 bases, with 9 bases left between them. CDR3 sequence reads: CSARVEGADTQYF. Written as DNA, the CDR3 is TGCAGTGCTAGAGTGGAGGGGGCAGATACGCAGTATTTT.

The rearrangement uses TRBV18 and TRBJ2-1; 13 nucleotides align to TRBD2. This CDR3 contains 15 residues. The V segment lost 6 bases and the J segment 6 bases; nucleotides outside the gene matches: 5. The V gene's germline CDR1 is KGHSH and CDR2 LQKENI. DNA of the CDR3: TGTGCCAGCTCCCGGACTAGCGGGAGCGGCAATGAGCAGTTCTTC. Amino acids: CASSRTSGSGNEQFF.

This clonotype has a handful of counts. This rearrangement joins TRBV27 to TRBJ2-3; tentatively, D is TRBD1 or TRBD2 (5 bases each). The CDR3 is 14 amino acids. CDR1 and CDR2 (germline): MNHEY, SMNVEV (reference sequence). V was cut by 5 bases and J by 3 bases, with 12 bases left in between. The CDR3 loop is CASSLGAVTDTQYF. In DNA form, the CDR3 reads TGTGCCAGCAGTCTCGGGGCTGTTACAGATACGCAGTATTTT.

J is TRBJ2-7 and V is TRBV7-2, with 8 positions matching TRBD2. This CDR3 comprises 16 residues. Losses at the gene ends were 5 bases for V and 0 bases for J; bases not matched to a gene: 9. Germline assignment: CDR1 SGHTA and CDR2 FQGNSA. The DNA for the CDR3 is TGTGCCAGCAGCGCCAGGGGAGCGGGAGCCTCCTACGAGCAGTACTTC. This translates into CASSARGAGASYEQYF.

This clonotype came up a few times. The chain carries TRBV6-5 and TRBJ2-1; 7 bases align to TRBD2. This CDR3 is built from 16 residues. After removal of 3 bases from V and 0 bases from J, the junction contained 5 bases not matched to a gene. CDR1 MNHEY and CDR2 SVGAGI come from the germline V gene. The CDR3 spells CASSYPASGSYNEQFF. CDR3 nucleotide sequence: TGTGCCAGCAGTTATCCCGCTAGCGGCTCCTACAATGAGCAGTTCTTC.

CDR3 region: CASSFNGETQYF. The CDR3 DNA reads TGTGCCAGCAGTTTTAACGGGGAGACCCAGTACTTC. The chain has TRBV12-3 or TRBV12-4 and TRBJ2-5; D is unclear. This CDR3 has 12 amino acids. Deletions cut 3 bases from V and 5 bases from J, with 7 bases between.

The chain's CDR3 is CASSIRDKSYEQYF. Written as DNA, the CDR3 is TGCGCCAGCAGCATCCGGGACAAATCCTACGAGCAGTACTTC. V and J are TRBV5-1 and TRBJ2-7; a possible D gene is TRBD1 (6 bases). Trimming removed 4 bases at V and 1 base at J, with 12 bases between. The CDR3 is made up of 14 amino acids. Germline CDR1 SGHRS, CDR2 YFSETQ.

The rearrangement links TRBV5-1 to TRBJ1-1; D not certain. Germline loops: CDR1 SGHRS, CDR2 YFSETQ. The CDR3 covers 12 residues. Trimming took off 4 bases at V and 4 bases at J, with 8 bases between the two ends. Here the CDR3 reads CASSPDATEAFF. The CDR3 region has the DNA TGCGCCAGCAGCCCTGACGCCACTGAAGCTTTCTTT.

The gene calls are TRBV10-3 and TRBJ2-4; D remains ambiguous. CDR3 length: 14 residues. Germline values: CDR1 ENHRY, CDR2 SYGVKD. The V gene lost 6 bases and the J gene lost 4 bases, with 13 bases spanning the gap. For the CDR3, the DNA is TGTGCCATCAGCCGTTTTTACCTTAAAAACATTCAGTACTTC. As protein: CAISRFYLKNIQYF.

This clonotype turned up a few times. The J gene is TRBJ2-1, the V gene TRBV12-3 or TRBV12-4, with D maybe TRBD1 (5 bases). There are 13 residues in the CDR3. Trimming took off 7 bases at V and 3 bases at J, with 10 bases between the two ends. The CDR3 DNA is TGTGCCAGCACCACGGACAACTACAATGAGCAGTTCTTC. Its translation is CASTTDNYNEQFF.